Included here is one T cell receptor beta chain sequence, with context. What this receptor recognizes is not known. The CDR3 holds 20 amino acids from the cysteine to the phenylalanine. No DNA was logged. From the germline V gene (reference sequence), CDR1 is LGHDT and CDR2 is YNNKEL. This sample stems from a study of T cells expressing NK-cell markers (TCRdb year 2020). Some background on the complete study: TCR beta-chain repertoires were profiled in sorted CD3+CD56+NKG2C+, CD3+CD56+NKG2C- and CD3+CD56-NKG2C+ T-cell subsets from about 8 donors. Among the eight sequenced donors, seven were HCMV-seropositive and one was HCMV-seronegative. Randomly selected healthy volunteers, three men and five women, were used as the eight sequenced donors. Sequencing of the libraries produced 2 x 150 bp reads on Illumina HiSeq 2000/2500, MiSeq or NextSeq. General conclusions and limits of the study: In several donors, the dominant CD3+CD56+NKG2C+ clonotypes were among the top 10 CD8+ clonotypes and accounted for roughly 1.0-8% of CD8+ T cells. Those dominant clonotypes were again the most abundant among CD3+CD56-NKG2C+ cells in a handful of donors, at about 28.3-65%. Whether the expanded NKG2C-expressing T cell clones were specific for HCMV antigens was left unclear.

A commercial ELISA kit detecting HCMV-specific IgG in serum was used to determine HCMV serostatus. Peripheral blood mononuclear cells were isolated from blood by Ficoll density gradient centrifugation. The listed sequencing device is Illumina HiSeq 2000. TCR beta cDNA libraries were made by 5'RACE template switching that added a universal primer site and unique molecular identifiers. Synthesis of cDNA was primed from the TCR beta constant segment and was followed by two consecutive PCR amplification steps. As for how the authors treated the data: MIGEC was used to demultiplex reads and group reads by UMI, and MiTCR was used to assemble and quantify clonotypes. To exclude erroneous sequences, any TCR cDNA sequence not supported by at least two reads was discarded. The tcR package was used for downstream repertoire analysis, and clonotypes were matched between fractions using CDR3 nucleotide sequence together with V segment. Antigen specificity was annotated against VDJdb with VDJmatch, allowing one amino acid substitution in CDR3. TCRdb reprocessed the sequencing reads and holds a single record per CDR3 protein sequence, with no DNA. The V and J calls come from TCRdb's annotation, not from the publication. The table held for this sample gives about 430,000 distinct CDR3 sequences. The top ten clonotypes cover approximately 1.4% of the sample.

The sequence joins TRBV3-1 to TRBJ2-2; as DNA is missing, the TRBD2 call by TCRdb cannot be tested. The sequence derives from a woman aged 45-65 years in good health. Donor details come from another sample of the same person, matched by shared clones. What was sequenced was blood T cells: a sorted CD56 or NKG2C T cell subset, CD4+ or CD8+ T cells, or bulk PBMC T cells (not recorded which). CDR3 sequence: CASSRFLAGGPGRNTGELFF. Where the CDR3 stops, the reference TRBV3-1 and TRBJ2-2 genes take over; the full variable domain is DTAVSQTPKYLVTQMGNDKSIKCEQNLGHDTMYWYKQDSKKFLKIMFSYNNKELIINETVPNRFSPKSPDKAHLNLHINSLELGDSAVYFCASSRFLAGGPGRNTGELFFGEGSRLTVL.